These 4 T cell receptor beta chains were sequenced from one sample in a study of CD8+ T cells in alopecia areata. Extracted from the samples, RNA was reverse transcribed into cDNA to serve as the sequencing template. Sequencing was performed with immunoSEQ multiplex PCR; in TCRdb, only in-frame clones are kept and a portion is missing. The sample yields over 100,000 clones, 50% to 55% seen once. Treatment specified: oral pan-JAK inhibitor, 5-10 mg twice daily. This specimen consisted of CD4+ T cells sorted from blood, obtained at week 4, from a patient treated with tofacitinib. The origin of the receptors is a human donor with alopecia areata.

The gene calls are TRBV30 and TRBJ2-2, with TRBD2 matching over 12 bases. The V gene end was trimmed by 6 bases and the J gene end by 3 bases; junction bases not matched to a gene: 2. Germline-derived CDR1 and CDR2 are GTSNPN and SVGIG (reference sequence). This CDR3 has 14 amino acids. CDR3 amino acids: CACGLAGYTGELFF. The CDR3 region has the DNA TGTGCCTGTGGACTAGCGGGGTACACCGGGGAGCTGTTTTTT. Filled out from reference TRBV30 and TRBJ2-2, the complete variable domain reads SQTIHQWPATLVQPVGSPLSLECTVEGTSNPNLYWYRQAAGRGLQLLFYSVGIGQISSEVPQNLSASRPQDRQFILSSKKLLLSDSGFYLCACGLAGYTGELFFGEGSRLTVL.

The J gene is TRBJ1-1, the V gene TRBV15; a possible D gene is TRBD1 (6 bases). This CDR3 spans 16 amino acids. Trimming removed 0 bases at V and 4 bases at J, with 15 bases between. Looked up from germline, CDR1 is LNHNV and CDR2 is YYDKDF (reference sequence). CDR3 nucleotides: TGTGCCACCAGCAGAGATAGGGGGTTTTTGAGCACTGAAGCTTTCTTT. Residues: CATSRDRGFLSTEAFF.

This clone was observed a single time. V and J are TRBV4-2 and TRBJ2-1; 10 bases fit TRBD1. The CDR3 covers 14 residues. Trimming cost V 2 bases and J 9 bases; bases outside gene matches: 4. Germline V gene data show CDR1 as LGHNA and CDR2 as YNFKEQ. The CDR3 nucleotides read TGTGCCAGCAGCCAATCGACAGGGGGCTTTGAGCAGTTCTTC. The encoded protein is CASSQSTGGFEQFF.

This clone has a handful of counts. The chain recombines TRBV6-5 with TRBJ2-1, with TRBD1 matching over 7 bases. The junction had 6 bases not matched to a gene; V was cut back by 7 bases and J by 6 bases. This CDR3 spans 13 amino acids. Germline V CDR1 and CDR2: MNHEY, SVGAGI. The CDR3 nucleotides read TGTGCCAGCAAGAGGGGGCGATTCAATGAGCAGTTCTTC. Its translation is CASKRGRFNEQFF.